What follows is one TCR beta chain and its context. This specimen belongs to a study of blood T cell repertoires in COVID-19. Study as a whole: Material from acute and convalescent COVID-19 was sourced from the United States, Italy and Spain.

Data came from immunoSEQ multiplex PCR; TCRdb stores just in-frame clones and leaves some out. The sample has approximately 150,000 clones; 88% are singletons. Looked up from germline, CDR1 is SGHAT and CDR2 is FQNNGV. This CDR3 spans 17 amino acids. After removal of 5 bases from V and 2 bases from J, the junction contained 9 bases not matched to a gene. The TCR originated in a woman aged 60-70 years with acute or convalescent COVID-19. The rearrangement joins TRBV11-2 to TRBJ2-1; 10 bases agree with TRBD2. Sequences were obtained from peripheral blood. CDR3 coding DNA: TGTGCCAGCAGCCCATCTAGCGGGGGCTTACCCTACAATGAGCAGTTCTTC. Amino acid sequence: CASSPSSGGLPYNEQFF.